This TCR beta chain was captured by sequencing in a study of human T cells and chemical hapten exposure. Unfractionated whole blood served as the source for total RNA extraction. The CDR3 is made up of 14 amino acids. Trimming left V 5 bases short and J 7 bases short, with 17 bases between. The germline gives CDR1 SGHAT, CDR2 FQNNGV. This clonotype was counted at least ten times. Antigen specificity is unknown. Attachment of unique molecular identifiers to individual cDNA molecules was performed in the library. TCRdb reprocessed the reads via MiXCR and lists one record per CDR3 protein. The sample has 95,000 to 150,000 distinct CDR3 sequences; roughly 8.5% are singletons. Broader study findings: The number of TCRs over 1 in 1000 frequency stayed unchanged after DPC.

The chain links TRBV11-2 to TRBJ1-1; D unclear. The specimen was whole blood. This sequence originates from a human donor in good health. Some clones in this sample may be carry-over from other donors' samples. CDR3 in DNA: TGTGCCAGCAGCCCCCGGGTGACCGGCGGTGAAGCTTTCTTT. The encoded protein is CASSPRVTGGEAFF. The full variable domain, rest sourced from reference TRBV11-2 and TRBJ1-1, is EAGVAQSPRYKIIEKRQSVAFWCNPISGHATLYWYQQILGQGPKLLIQFQNNGVVDDSQLPKDRFSAERLKGVDSTLKIQPAKLEDSAVYLCASSPRVTGGEAFFGQGTRLTVV.